The 5 T cell receptor beta chains listed next were all sequenced from one sample in a study of OX40 agonist ivuxolimab in advanced cancers. TCRdb's copy holds only in-frame clones and misses some; the assay was immunoSEQ multiplex PCR. This repertoire shows about 76,000 clones, about 85% found once; its top ten account for roughly 3%. Sample: CD4+ or CD8+ T cells sorted from blood, taken in a trial of the OX40 agonist ivuxolimab. The receptors were gathered from an adult with an advanced solid tumor such as melanoma, head and neck, liver or kidney cancer.

The CDR3, as DNA: TGTGCCAGCAGCTTAGCTGGGGTCCACACTGAAGCTTTCTTT. Protein: CASSLAGVHTEAFF. This sequence joins TRBV7-9 and TRBJ1-1, with D uncertain. CDR3 length equals 14 residues. Germline V lookup: CDR1 SEHNR, CDR2 FQNEAQ (reference sequence). The V and J ends lost 0 bases and 3 bases respectively, with 8 bases between them.

The J gene is TRBJ1-1, the V gene TRBV9; 11 bases agree with TRBD1. Looked up from germline, CDR1 is SGDLS and CDR2 is YYNGEE. V was clipped by 3 bases and J by 0 bases; unmatched bases: 4. This CDR3 is 16 amino acids long. CDR3 region: CASSAGTGGLNTEAFF. The CDR3 DNA reads TGTGCCAGCAGCGCGGGGACAGGGGGACTGAACACTGAAGCTTTCTTT.

V usage is TRBV6-6 and J usage is TRBJ2-2; 7 nucleotides align to TRBD1. Losses at the gene ends were 8 bases for V and 6 bases for J; bases not matched to a gene: 12. CDR3 length equals 15 residues. CDR1 and CDR2 from the germline V gene are MNHNY and SVGAGI (reference sequence). The CDR3 reads CASLGQTVGAGELFF. DNA of the CDR3: TGTGCCAGCTTGGGACAGACGGTGGGCGCCGGGGAGCTGTTTTTT.

The chain uses TRBV19 and TRBJ2-7; 10 bases line up with TRBD1. The CDR3 runs to 13 residues. CDR1 and CDR2 from the germline V gene are LNHDA and SQIVND (reference sequence). Germline trimming cut 6 bases from V and 5 bases from J; bases unmatched to any gene: 4. CDR3 bases: TGTGCCAGTAGCGGGGACAGGGGCCACGAGCAGTACTTC. Translation: CASSGDRGHEQYF. Complete variable domain (other parts from reference TRBV19 and TRBJ2-7): DGGITQSPKYLFRKEGQNVTLSCEQNLNHDAMYWYRQDPGQGLRLIYYSQIVNDFQKGDIAEGYSVSREKKESFPLTVTSAQKNPTAFYLCASSGDRGHEQYFGPGTRLTVT.

The chain joins TRBV6-5 to TRBJ1-1; tentative D call: TRBD1 (6 bases). V dropped 8 bases and J dropped 4 bases, with 17 bases sitting between them. CDR1 is MNHEY, CDR2 SVGAGI, per germline. This CDR3 has 14 amino acids. The CDR3: CASGRSGEATEAFF. For the CDR3, the DNA is TGTGCCAGCGGTCGATCAGGGGAGGCCACTGAAGCTTTCTTT.